A selection of T cell receptor beta chains follows, all from one sample in a study of regulatory T cells in long-lasting Graves disease. MiXCR was run by TCRdb on the multiplex PCR reads, yielding one entry per CDR3 protein. The table lists fewer than 450,000 distinct CDR3 sequences, over 14% of them singletons. This sample was shared with a second study, whose subject was T cells in Graves' hyperthyroidism and ophthalmopathy.

The sample was peripheral blood mononuclear cells (PBMCs), taken at new diagnosis, from a patient treated with antithyroid drugs. The receptors originated from a woman aged 35 to 49 with Graves disease. Each CDR3 is given with its conserved first and last residue. The D gene is left open where the match is weak. Not all rows give a size; the values are once, few, many and, for expanded clones, a class.

V gene: TRBV28; D gene: -; J gene: TRBJ1-1; clone size: many; CDR3 DNA: TGTGCCAGCAGTCTCCCCGCAGGGGAAGCTTTCTTT; CDR3 protein: CASSLPAGEAFF
V gene: TRBV7-2; D gene: TRBD1; J gene: TRBJ2-7; clone size: few; CDR3 DNA: TGTGCCAGCAGCCAATACGGGACAGGGGTCAACGAGCAGTACTTC; CDR3 protein: CASSQYGTGVNEQYF
V gene: TRBV11-3; D gene: -; J gene: TRBJ1-5; clone size: many; CDR3 DNA: TGTGCCAGCAGCCTGTGGGGGGCTGCTTATAGCAATCAGCCCCAGCATTTT; CDR3 protein: CASSLWGAAYSNQPQHF
V gene: TRBV28; D gene: TRBD1; J gene: TRBJ2-1; clone size: -; CDR3 DNA: TGTGCCAGCAGTTTACCCGGGACAGGGGGCTACAATGAGCAGTTCTTC; CDR3 protein: CASSLPGTGGYNEQFF
V gene: TRBV6-1; D gene: -; J gene: TRBJ1-4; clone size: few; CDR3 DNA: TGTGCCAGCAGCTTCGCAGGGGAGTTGGGTGAAAAACTGTTTTTT; CDR3 protein: CASSFAGELGEKLFF
V gene: TRBV29-1; D gene: TRBD1; J gene: TRBJ2-5; clone size: many; CDR3 DNA: TGCAGCGTTGAGGACAGGGGGCAGGGGGAGACCCAGTACTTC; CDR3 protein: CSVEDRGQGETQYF
V gene: TRBV6-5; D gene: TRBD2; J gene: TRBJ2-1; clone size: -; CDR3 DNA: TGTGCCAGCAGTTACTTCAGCCGGGCGACTAGCGAATCCAATGAGCAGTTCTTC; CDR3 protein: CASSYFSRATSESNEQFF
V gene: TRBV12-3/TRBV12-4; D gene: TRBD2; J gene: TRBJ2-3; clone size: many; CDR3 DNA: TGTGCCAGCAGTTCCCGTCCGGGGGGGGGGTGGAGGACAGATACGCAGTATTTT; CDR3 protein: CASSSRPGGGWRTDTQYF
V gene: TRBV19; D gene: TRBD1; J gene: TRBJ1-4; clone size: few; CDR3 DNA: TGTGCCAGTAGTACAGGGGGTACGCACAATGAAAAACTGTTTTTT; CDR3 protein: CASSTGGTHNEKLFF
V gene: TRBV2; D gene: TRBD2; J gene: TRBJ2-4; clone size: many; CDR3 DNA: TGTGCCAGCAGTGCCCCGGGACTAGTATACATTCAGTACTTC; CDR3 protein: CASSAPGLVYIQYF
V gene: TRBV19; D gene: TRBD2; J gene: TRBJ2-5; clone size: many; CDR3 DNA: TGTGCCAGTAGTAAAGGGCCGACTAGCGTAGAGACCCAGTACTTC; CDR3 protein: CASSKGPTSVETQYF
V gene: TRBV7-9; D gene: TRBD2; J gene: TRBJ2-3; clone size: many; CDR3 DNA: TGTGCCAGCAGCCGGACGGGAGGGTTGCTCACAGATACGCAGTATTTT; CDR3 protein: CASSRTGGLLTDTQYF
V gene: TRBV15; D gene: TRBD1; J gene: TRBJ2-1; clone size: -; CDR3 DNA: TGTGCCACCAGCAGAAACTTATTCGGACAGGCGACCTACAATGAGCAGTTCTTC; CDR3 protein: CATSRNLFGQATYNEQFF
V gene: TRBV12-3/TRBV12-4; D gene: -; J gene: TRBJ2-5; clone size: many; CDR3 DNA: TGTGCCAGCAGTTTTACTGAAGAGACCCAGTACTTC; CDR3 protein: CASSFTEETQYF
V gene: TRBV20-1; D gene: -; J gene: TRBJ2-3; clone size: many; CDR3 DNA: TGCAGTGCTAGCGGATACACCCAAAGCACAGATACGCAGTATTTT; CDR3 protein: CSASGYTQSTDTQYF
V gene: TRBV2; D gene: -; J gene: TRBJ2-3; clone size: many; CDR3 DNA: TGTGCCAGGGACAATAGCACAGATACGCAGTATTTT; CDR3 protein: CARDNSTDTQYF
V gene: TRBV18; D gene: -; J gene: TRBJ1-4; clone size: once; CDR3 DNA: TGTGCCAGCTCACCATCCACAGGAGGGGTGTTTTTT; CDR3 protein: CASSPSTGGVFF
V gene: TRBV4-1; D gene: TRBD1; J gene: TRBJ2-1; clone size: few; CDR3 DNA: TGCGCCAGCACTAGGACAGGAGAAGAATACAATGAGCAGTTCTTC; CDR3 protein: CASTRTGEEYNEQFF
V gene: TRBV2; D gene: -; J gene: TRBJ1-2; clone size: many; CDR3 DNA: TGTGCCAGCAGTGGAGAGGGCAACTATGGCTACACCTTC; CDR3 protein: CASSGEGNYGYTF
V gene: TRBV28; D gene: TRBD1; J gene: TRBJ1-1; clone size: many; CDR3 DNA: TGTGCCAGCAGCCTGACAGGGCGGAACACTGAAGCTTTCTTT; CDR3 protein: CASSLTGRNTEAFF
V gene: TRBV12-5; D gene: -; J gene: TRBJ2-1; clone size: many; CDR3 DNA: TGTGCTGGTGGTTTGGCGGCGGGGTACGGCTATGAGCAGTTCTTC; CDR3 protein: CAGGLAAGYGYEQFF
V gene: TRBV6-1; D gene: -; J gene: TRBJ2-7; clone size: -; CDR3 DNA: TGTGCCAGCAGTGCCGAGGGACTTTTCGAGCAGTACTTC; CDR3 protein: CASSAEGLFEQYF
V gene: TRBV10-2; D gene: -; J gene: TRBJ2-3; clone size: few; CDR3 DNA: TGCGCCAGCACCGAATTTCAGAGCACAGATACGCAGTATTTT; CDR3 protein: CASTEFQSTDTQYF
V gene: TRBV5-4; D gene: TRBD1; J gene: TRBJ1-1; clone size: -; CDR3 DNA: TGTGCCAGCAGCGTATACAGGGGGCTTGACACTGAAGCTTTCTTT; CDR3 protein: CASSVYRGLDTEAFF
V gene: TRBV30; D gene: -; J gene: TRBJ2-2; clone size: -; CDR3 DNA: TGTGCCTGGGGGGGCCGCACCGGGGAGCTGTTTTTT; CDR3 protein: CAWGGRTGELFF
V gene: TRBV18; D gene: -; J gene: TRBJ2-3; clone size: many; CDR3 DNA: TGTGCCAGCTCACCACCGTCATCGGTCCTCAGCACAGATACGCAGTATTTT; CDR3 protein: CASSPPSSVLSTDTQYF
V gene: TRBV10-3; D gene: -; J gene: TRBJ2-1; clone size: -; CDR3 DNA: TGTGCCATCAGTGATCGTGTTTTGGACAATGAGCAGTTCTTC; CDR3 protein: CAISDRVLDNEQFF
V gene: TRBV12-3/TRBV12-4; D gene: TRBD1; J gene: TRBJ2-5; clone size: many; CDR3 DNA: TGTGCCAGCAGTTCCAGGGGGCAAGAGACCCAGTACTTC; CDR3 protein: CASSSRGQETQYF
V gene: TRBV28; D gene: TRBD2; J gene: TRBJ2-1; clone size: many; CDR3 DNA: TGTGCCAGCAATGAGCGGGGATCCTCCTACAATGAGCAGTTCTTC; CDR3 protein: CASNERGSSYNEQFF
V gene: TRBV7-9; D gene: -; J gene: TRBJ2-7; clone size: many; CDR3 DNA: TGTGCCAGCAGCTTCAATAGCCTTTCCTACGAGCAGTACTTC; CDR3 protein: CASSFNSLSYEQYF
V gene: TRBV29-1; D gene: TRBD2; J gene: TRBJ2-7; clone size: few; CDR3 DNA: TGCAGCGATAAAGGACTAGCGGGAGGCCCTTGGTTGGTGTACGAGCAGTACTTC; CDR3 protein: CSDKGLAGGPWLVYEQYF
V gene: TRBV6-9; D gene: -; J gene: TRBJ1-2; clone size: -; CDR3 DNA: TGTGCCAGCAGTTACCCTGGGTGGGGCGGCTATGGCTACACCTTC; CDR3 protein: CASSYPGWGGYGYTF
V gene: TRBV28; D gene: -; J gene: TRBJ1-2; clone size: many; CDR3 DNA: TGTGCCAGCAGCACCGACGGCTATGGCTACACCTTC; CDR3 protein: CASSTDGYGYTF
V gene: TRBV5-1; D gene: -; J gene: TRBJ2-7; clone size: -; CDR3 DNA: TGCGCCAGCAGCTTGGGGCAGGGGGGACTCAGCGAGCAGTACTTC; CDR3 protein: CASSLGQGGLSEQYF
V gene: TRBV2; D gene: -; J gene: TRBJ2-1; clone size: many; CDR3 DNA: TGTGCCAGCAGTGAAGAAACCCTCTCCTACAATGAGCAGTTCTTC; CDR3 protein: CASSEETLSYNEQFF
V gene: TRBV6-1; D gene: -; J gene: TRBJ2-7; clone size: many; CDR3 DNA: TGTGCCAGCAGTGAACCCCCTGCCTCCTACGAGCAGTACTTC; CDR3 protein: CASSEPPASYEQYF
V gene: TRBV18; D gene: -; J gene: TRBJ1-6; clone size: few; CDR3 DNA: TGTGCCAGCTCACCACTACAGACAGGAGGAAATTCACCCCTCCACTTT; CDR3 protein: CASSPLQTGGNSPLHF
V gene: TRBV2; D gene: -; J gene: TRBJ1-4; clone size: many; CDR3 DNA: TGTGCCAGCACGGGGGGGCGCAATGAAAAACTGTTTTTT; CDR3 protein: CASTGGRNEKLFF
V gene: TRBV7-2; D gene: TRBD1; J gene: TRBJ1-1; clone size: many; CDR3 DNA: TGTGCCAGCAGCTCCTTGCAGGGGGCAGGAGCTGAAGCTTTCTTT; CDR3 protein: CASSSLQGAGAEAFF
V gene: TRBV28; D gene: TRBD2; J gene: TRBJ2-7; clone size: -; CDR3 DNA: TGTGCCAGCAGTTCGAGCCGGGGACTAGGAAACTACGAGCAGTACTTC; CDR3 protein: CASSSSRGLGNYEQYF
V gene: TRBV7-9; D gene: TRBD2; J gene: TRBJ2-1; clone size: many; CDR3 DNA: TGTGCCAGCAGCTCCCGACTAGCGGGAGGGCCGCGGAATGAGCAGTTCTTC; CDR3 protein: CASSSRLAGGPRNEQFF
V gene: TRBV15; D gene: -; J gene: TRBJ2-3; clone size: many; CDR3 DNA: TGTGCCACCAGCAGAGATCCCCTCCCGGGGCCATCCACAGATACGCAGTATTTT; CDR3 protein: CATSRDPLPGPSTDTQYF
V gene: TRBV28; D gene: -; J gene: TRBJ2-2; clone size: many; CDR3 DNA: TGTGCCAGCAGCCTGACAGGTCACTCCACCGGGGAGCTGTTTTTT; CDR3 protein: CASSLTGHSTGELFF
V gene: TRBV30; D gene: TRBD1; J gene: TRBJ1-2; clone size: many; CDR3 DNA: TGTGCCTGGAGAAGCCAAGGGGGCTTAGACTACACCTTC; CDR3 protein: CAWRSQGGLDYTF
V gene: TRBV11-2; D gene: TRBD1; J gene: TRBJ1-5; clone size: many; CDR3 DNA: TGTGCCAGCAGCTTTCGACAGGGGGGGTATCAGCCCCAGCATTTT; CDR3 protein: CASSFRQGGYQPQHF
V gene: TRBV5-1; D gene: TRBD2; J gene: TRBJ2-1; clone size: many; CDR3 DNA: TGCGCCAGCAGCTTGTTGTCTAGCGGAAGCTCCTACAATGAGCAGTTCTTC; CDR3 protein: CASSLLSSGSSYNEQFF
V gene: TRBV6-2/TRBV6-3; D gene: TRBD2; J gene: TRBJ2-7; clone size: many; CDR3 DNA: TGTGCCAGCAGTTACCTGCGTCGGGAGGACGGGTACGAGCAGTACTTC; CDR3 protein: CASSYLRREDGYEQYF
V gene: TRBV24-1; D gene: -; J gene: TRBJ2-7; clone size: -; CDR3 DNA: TGTGCCACCAGCCCCGGAGGCGGGACCTACGAGCAGTACTTC; CDR3 protein: CATSPGGGTYEQYF
V gene: TRBV9; D gene: -; J gene: TRBJ2-1; clone size: few; CDR3 DNA: TGTGCCAGCAGCGTTGCCTCCCCACCTCGCGATGAGCAGTTCTTC; CDR3 protein: CASSVASPPRDEQFF
V gene: TRBV15; D gene: TRBD1; J gene: TRBJ2-2; clone size: many; CDR3 DNA: TGTGCCACCAGCCACGGCAGGGGGAGCACCGGGGAGCTGTTTTTT; CDR3 protein: CATSHGRGSTGELFF
V gene: TRBV11-1; D gene: -; J gene: TRBJ2-7; clone size: -; CDR3 DNA: TGTGCCAGCAGCTTAAGCCCAGGACGGAACGAGCAGTACTTC; CDR3 protein: CASSLSPGRNEQYF
V gene: TRBV7-9; D gene: -; J gene: TRBJ1-3; clone size: many; CDR3 DNA: TGTGCCAGCAGCTTCAGGGCCTACTCTGGAAACACCATATATTTT; CDR3 protein: CASSFRAYSGNTIYF
V gene: TRBV28; D gene: -; J gene: TRBJ1-3; clone size: many; CDR3 DNA: TGTGCCAGCAGTCTTCGGGACGTCGGAAACACCATATATTTT; CDR3 protein: CASSLRDVGNTIYF
V gene: TRBV11-2; D gene: TRBD1; J gene: TRBJ2-7; clone size: many; CDR3 DNA: TGTGCCAGCAGCCCTGGACAGGGGGCGAGTCAGCAGTACTTC; CDR3 protein: CASSPGQGASQQYF
V gene: TRBV11-3; D gene: -; J gene: TRBJ2-5; clone size: many; CDR3 DNA: TGTGCCAGCAGCTCCGGACAGACCCAGTACTTC; CDR3 protein: CASSSGQTQYF
V gene: TRBV28; D gene: -; J gene: TRBJ2-3; clone size: many; CDR3 DNA: TGTGCCAGCGCCGCGGGGCTGATCACAGATACGCAGTATTTT; CDR3 protein: CASAAGLITDTQYF
V gene: TRBV19; D gene: -; J gene: TRBJ2-7; clone size: many; CDR3 DNA: TGTGCCAGTACCCCGGGCGGCTCCCTCTACGAGCAGTACTTC; CDR3 protein: CASTPGGSLYEQYF
V gene: TRBV2; D gene: TRBD2; J gene: TRBJ2-3; clone size: few; CDR3 DNA: TGTGCCAGCGAGCGGGAGGATACGCAGTATTTT; CDR3 protein: CASEREDTQYF
V gene: TRBV28; D gene: TRBD1; J gene: TRBJ2-1; clone size: large; CDR3 DNA: TGTGCCAGCAGTTTATGGACCGGGACAGGGGCGCACGATGAGCAGTTCTTC; CDR3 protein: CASSLWTGTGAHDEQFF
V gene: TRBV3-1; D gene: -; J gene: TRBJ1-3; clone size: -; CDR3 DNA: TGTGCCAGCAGCCCAGCCGGAGTGAACACCATATATTTT; CDR3 protein: CASSPAGVNTIYF